The 21 T cell receptor beta chains reported below all come from one sample, sequenced in a study of T cell changes during pregnancy in multiple sclerosis (dated by TCRdb to about 2019). The library was produced with the immunoSEQ multiplex PCR assay. The table comes from immuneACCESS by way of TCRdb, which keeps in-frame sequences with V and J called. Part of the clones is missing from these tables; in studies checked, under half for an unresolved V gene and the rest for unknown reasons. Here the sample has some 120,000 clones; about 93% occur a single time. Jointly, the top ten make up more than 1.5% of the sample. This material consisted of peripheral blood, taken in the third trimester of pregnancy. These receptors all stem from a female donor with multiple sclerosis, enrolled in a pregnancy study.

This chain connects TRBV7-6 to TRBJ1-5; D uncertain. V gave up 1 base and J gave up 7 bases, with 20 bases separating them. Germline assignment: CDR1 SGHVS and CDR2 FNYEAQ. This CDR3 spans 17 amino acids. The CDR3 region is CASSLGSRAHGLQPQHF. In nucleotides, the CDR3 is TGTGCCAGCAGCTTAGGTTCGCGGGCCCACGGGCTACAGCCCCAGCATTTT.

V usage is TRBV7-2 and J usage is TRBJ2-2, with 11 bases matching TRBD2. Germline V gene lookup returns CDR1 SGHTA and CDR2 FQGNSA. CDR3 length: 17 amino acids. The junction had 10 bases not matched to a gene; V was cut back by 4 bases and J by 6 bases. CDR3 sequence: CASSSTKSSGRPGELFF. As DNA, the CDR3 is TGTGCCAGCAGCTCTACGAAATCTAGCGGGAGGCCCGGGGAGCTGTTTTTT.

The V and J genes are TRBV7-3 and TRBJ2-5; D not certain. This CDR3 is 13 amino acids long. The V end was cut by 2 bases, the J end by 5 bases, with 9 bases between. Germline CDR1 is SGHTA and CDR2 is FQGTGA. As DNA, the CDR3 is TGTGCCAGCAGCTTAGGAGTTAGGGAGACCCAGTACTTC. Its protein is CASSLGVRETQYF.

V usage is TRBV4-2 and J usage is TRBJ1-1; D uncertain. This CDR3 region has 15 residues. Trimming took 0 bases from V and 0 from J, leaving 8 bases between them. Per germline, CDR1 LGHNA and CDR2 YNFKEQ. The CDR3 DNA follows: TGTGCCAGCAGCCAAGACTTTATAGTGAACACTGAAGCTTTCTTT. This codes for CASSQDFIVNTEAFF.

This clone was counted a few times. The conserved closing phenylalanine or tryptophan is absent in this CDR3, likely reflecting a read error. It is unclear where the CDR3 begins or ends on the DNA, so no DNA is shown, and the CDR3 is as TCRdb lists it. The chain employs TRBV18 and TRBJ1-1; whether TRBD1, the table's D call, matches the DNA was not checked. Per germline, CDR1 KGHSH and CDR2 LQKENI. The CDR3 extends over 9 residues, inclusive of both ends. CDR3 residues: CASSPRRLG.

This chain joins TRBV18 and TRBJ2-1; the match to TRBD2 covers 8 bases. Per germline, CDR1 KGHSH and CDR2 LQKENI. This CDR3 has 15 amino acids. The junction had 7 bases not matched to a gene; V was cut back by 0 bases and J by 9 bases. Here the CDR3 reads CASSPPGGASSEQFF. CDR3 in DNA: TGTGCCAGCTCACCACCCGGGGGGGCCTCCAGTGAGCAGTTCTTC.

The V gene is TRBV5-6, the J gene TRBJ1-1, with TRBD1 as a possible D gene (6 bases). V was shortened by 4 bases and J by 0 bases, with 10 bases between the two germline ends. The CDR3 runs to 14 residues. Germline V gene sequence: CDR1 SGHDT, CDR2 YYEEEE. The CDR3 DNA follows: TGTGCCAGCAGCCGAACAGGGTTGAACACTGAAGCTTTCTTT. Translated: CASSRTGLNTEAFF.

J is TRBJ1-5 and V is TRBV27, with 7 nucleotides matching TRBD1. The V and J ends lost 1 base and 3 bases, in that order; junction bases with no gene match: 3. Germline V gives CDR1 MNHEY, CDR2 SMNVEV (reference sequence). This CDR3 has 15 amino acids. CDR3 nucleotides: TGTGCCAGCAGTTTATGGGGACAGCTCAATCAGCCCCAGCATTTT. This gives the protein CASSLWGQLNQPQHF.

The chain joins TRBV4-2 to TRBJ2-5; 8 bases are a match to TRBD1. Germline assignment: CDR1 LGHNA and CDR2 YNFKEQ. The CDR3 consists of 18 residues. J gave up 2 bases and V 0 bases, and 11 bases lay outside the gene matches. The CDR3 is CASSQDTNRGKGQETQYF. CDR3 in DNA: TGTGCCAGCAGCCAAGACACGAACAGGGGGAAGGGGCAAGAGACCCAGTACTTC.

The chain couples TRBV5-4 to TRBJ2-5, with 7 bases identical to TRBD1. Unmatched junction bases numbered 6, after V lost 2 bases and J lost 2 bases. The CDR3 sequence is 15 residues long. Germline assignment: CDR1 SGHNT and CDR2 YYREEE (reference sequence). CDR3 residues: CASSLTGAAQETQYF. The CDR3 DNA reads as TGTGCCAGCAGCTTAACAGGGGCGGCACAAGAGACCCAGTACTTC.

This sequence joins TRBV10-1 and TRBJ2-3; 8 bases agree with TRBD1. CDR1 WNHNN and CDR2 SYGVQD come from the germline V gene (reference sequence). This CDR3 spans 14 amino acids. After removal of 4 bases from V and 4 bases from J, the junction contained 4 bases not matched to a gene. This CDR3 reads CASSGQGPPDTQYF. The CDR3 region has the DNA TGCGCCAGCAGTGGACAGGGGCCCCCAGATACGCAGTATTTT.

The chain recombines TRBV6-5 with TRBJ2-7, with 8 bases aligning to TRBD1. CDR3 length: 14 amino acids. V trimming: 6 bases; J trimming: 6 bases; junction bases outside the gene matches: 10. Germline values: CDR1 MNHEY, CDR2 SVGAGI. The CDR3 nucleotides are TGTGCCAGCAGCTTAACAGGGGGACGGCGCGAGCAGTACTTC. It codes for CASSLTGGRREQYF.

This chain uses TRBV15 with TRBJ2-3, with 8 bases aligning to TRBD2. This CDR3 is 16 amino acids long. Germline V gene data show CDR1 as LNHNV and CDR2 as YYDKDF (reference sequence). V lost 0 bases, J lost 3 bases, and 5 bases stayed unmatched. This CDR3 reads CATSRDRSGRTDTQYF. CDR3 nucleotides: TGTGCCACCAGCAGAGATAGGAGCGGGAGAACAGATACGCAGTATTTT.

The chain carries TRBV7-2 and TRBJ1-4; the match to TRBD1 covers 9 bases. V lost 8 bases and J lost 7; bases outside the gene matches: 5. This CDR3 has 13 amino acids. Germline loops: CDR1 SGHTA, CDR2 FQGNSA. The CDR3 spells CASLQGAGEKLFF. CDR3 nucleotides: TGTGCCAGCCTACAGGGGGCGGGTGAAAAACTGTTTTTT.

The rearrangement joins TRBV27 to TRBJ1-6, with a tentative D call TRBD1 (6 bases). V lost 9 bases and J lost 4, with 10 bases in between. The germline V gene has CDR1 MNHEY and CDR2 SMNVEV (reference sequence). This CDR3 comprises 13 residues. This CDR3 reads CASQTGYNSPLHF. CDR3 nucleotide sequence: TGTGCCAGTCAGACAGGTTATAATTCACCCCTCCACTTT.

The rearrangement uses TRBV28 and TRBJ2-7, with TRBD2 identical over 9 bases. From germline, CDR1 is MDHEN and CDR2 SYDVKM. V shed 8 bases, J shed 2 bases, and the junction held 4 bases outside the gene matches. This CDR3 is built from 13 residues. Written as DNA, the CDR3 is TGTGCCAGCGGCGGGAGGGGGCCCTACGAGCAGTACTTC. It specifies CASGGRGPYEQYF.

This chain uses TRBV7-3 with TRBJ2-1, with TRBD2 matching over 10 bases. This CDR3 comprises 18 residues. After removal of 5 bases from V and 8 bases from J, the junction contained 18 bases not matched to a gene. The V gene's germline CDR1 is SGHTA and CDR2 FQGTGA. CDR3 sequence (DNA): TGTGCCAGCAGCCCTTTACCGGAAGAGCGGGAGGGCCCGGATGAGCAGTTCTTC. Residues: CASSPLPEEREGPDEQFF.

V is TRBV19 and J is TRBJ2-7; tentatively, D is TRBD2 (6 bases). Between the trimmed V and J ends, which lost 6 bases and 4 bases, there was a span of 16 bases. The CDR3 has 14 amino acids. Germline CDR1 reads LNHDA; CDR2 reads SQIVND (reference sequence). For the CDR3, the DNA is TGTGCCAGTAGGTCCGTCGCGGGGAAATACGAGCAGTACTTC. It encodes CASRSVAGKYEQYF.

This chain links TRBV6-6 with TRBJ1-6; 9 bases map to TRBD1. Germline V lookup: CDR1 MNHNY, CDR2 SVGAGI (reference sequence). The trim removed 2 bases at V and 9 bases at J, leaving 5 bases unmatched. The length of the CDR3 is 15 residues. CDR3 residues: CASSYRGTGFSPLHF. The CDR3 region has the DNA TGTGCCAGCAGTTACCGCGGGACAGGGTTTTCACCCCTCCACTTT.

This clone turned up a few times. V is TRBV19 and J is TRBJ1-1; the D is unclear. Between the trimmed V and J ends, which lost 6 bases and 0 bases, there was a span of 11 bases. Germline V gene lookup returns CDR1 LNHDA and CDR2 SQIVND (reference sequence). The CDR3 is 14 residues long. The CDR3 reads CASSLRGLNTEAFF. The CDR3 region has the DNA TGTGCCAGTAGCCTACGAGGCCTGAACACTGAAGCTTTCTTT.

J is TRBJ2-5 and V is TRBV7-2; possible D gene TRBD1, 5 bases. V lost 4 bases and J lost 6, with 18 bases in between. This CDR3 spans 15 amino acids. Germline values: CDR1 SGHTA, CDR2 FQGNSA. The CDR3 protein is CASSSQGGEGKTQYF. Here the CDR3 DNA reads TGTGCCAGCAGCTCTCAGGGTGGAGAAGGAAAGACCCAGTACTTC.